Described below is a single T cell receptor (beta chain) sequence and its context. The data were taken from a study of blood T cell repertoires in COVID-19. The wider study: COVID-19 samples collected from the United States, Italy and Spain covered acute and convalescent phases. In each case, the material was cDNA or gDNA derived from T cells, B-cell-depleted T cells, or PBMCs.

The method was immunoSEQ multiplex PCR; TCRdb's version includes in-frame clones alone and lacks a portion of them. The sample records about 180,000 clones, roughly 87% being singletons. V was clipped by 8 bases and J by 5 bases; unmatched bases: 11. Germline lookup yields CDR1 SNHLY and CDR2 FYNNEI. This CDR3 has 14 amino acids. The sequence was obtained from a human donor with acute COVID-19. The donor label of this sample is uncertain. The rearrangement uses TRBV2 and TRBJ2-5, with TRBD1 identical over 7 bases. Sequenced sample: PBMCs or T cells enriched from blood (not recorded which). The CDR3 loop is CASGNRGPRETQYF. DNA for the CDR3: TGTGCCAGCGGGAACAGGGGCCCGAGGGAGACCCAGTACTTC.